A selection of T cell receptor beta chains follows, all from one sample in a study of vaccination effects on CD4 cells after COVID-19. Some clones are missing from TCRdb's copy, which holds only in-frame ones; the method was immunoSEQ multiplex PCR. The table has 20,000 to 30,000 clones, approximately 70% seen once. These receptors have no known antigen. Material: CD4+ T cells from PBMCs cultured with SARS-CoV-2 spike peptides, obtained before COVID-19 vaccination. The receptors derive from a human donor who received a COVID-19 vaccine. CDR3s include the opening cysteine and the closing phenylalanine or tryptophan. D genes are given only for firm matches. Not all rows give a size; the values are once, few, many and, for expanded clones, a class.

TRBD2,TRBV29-1,TRBJ2-5,NA,CSVESGGARGETQYF,TGCAGCGTTGAAAGCGGGGGGGCCAGGGGAGAGACCCAGTACTTC
TRBD1,TRBV5-1,TRBJ2-3,NA,CASTGTGGDTQYF,TGCGCCAGCACCGGGACAGGGGGGGATACGCAGTATTTT
TRBD1,TRBV18,TRBJ1-5,NA,CASSPQGAGYSNQPQHF,TGTGCCAGCTCACCACAGGGGGCTGGATATAGCAATCAGCCCCAGCATTTT
NA,TRBV29-1,TRBJ1-1,once,CSVLRTDQNTEAFF,TGCAGCGTCCTAAGGACAGATCAGAACACTGAAGCTTTCTTT
NA,TRBV20-1,TRBJ1-2,once,CSASQMMGTYGYTF,TGCAGTGCTAGTCAGATGATGGGGACCTATGGCTACACCTTC
TRBD2,TRBV11-2,TRBJ2-7,NA,CASSLGYGREASF,TGTGCCAGCAGCTTAGGGTATGGGCGGGAGGCTTCATTC
TRBD2,TRBV19,TRBJ2-5,NA,CASSIGLTSGSGETQYF,TGTGCCAGTAGTATAGGCCTGACTAGCGGGAGTGGTGAGACCCAGTACTTC
NA,TRBV24-1,TRBJ1-1,NA,CATRNRAGEAFF,TGTGCCACTCGTAACAGGGCCGGTGAAGCTTTCTTT
TRBD2,TRBV2,TRBJ2-5,NA,CASSVEAGGPLFGIETQYF,TGTGCCAGCAGTGTCGAGGCGGGGGGGCCGCTCTTTGGTATAGAGACCCAGTACTTC
NA,TRBV14,TRBJ2-7,NA,CASSPTWTSYEQYF,TGTGCCAGCAGCCCGACCTGGACCTCCTACGAGCAGTACTTC
NA,TRBV19,TRBJ1-2,few,CASRVSGTKTYGYTF,TGTGCCAGCAGGGTCTCCGGGACGAAGACTTATGGCTACACCTTC
NA,TRBV5-1,TRBJ1-3,NA,CASSFQGSGNTIYF,TGCGCCAGCAGCTTCCAGGGTTCTGGAAACACCATATATTTT
TRBD2,TRBV10-3,TRBJ2-5,few,CAISESGGQETQYF,TGTGCCATCAGTGAGTCGGGGGGGCAAGAGACCCAGTACTTC
NA,TRBV19,TRBJ1-5,few,CASSPSGITRNQPQHF,TGTGCCAGTAGCCCCTCGGGGATTACGCGCAATCAGCCCCAGCATTTT
NA,TRBV19,TRBJ1-1,NA,CASSPRGREGDTEAFF,TGTGCCAGTAGTCCTCGGGGCAGGGAGGGCGACACTGAAGCTTTCTTT
TRBD1,TRBV4-1,TRBJ1-2,NA,CASSPETGRFGYTF,TGCGCCAGCAGCCCAGAGACAGGGCGGTTTGGCTACACCTTC
NA,TRBV1,TRBJ1-5,NA,CTSSQEWGGRFNQPQHF,TGCACCAGCAGCCAAGAGTGGGGAGGGAGGTTCAATCAGCCCCAGCATTTT
NA,TRBV6-5,TRBJ1-2,NA,CASSNDGYGYTF,TGTGCCAGCAGCAATGACGGCTATGGCTACACCTTC
TRBD2,TRBV25-1,TRBJ2-1,NA,CASSDSRTSSNEQFF,TGTGCCAGCAGTGACTCAAGGACTAGCAGCAATGAGCAGTTCTTC
TRBD1,TRBV5-6,TRBJ1-1,NA,CASSLNRGDTEAFF,TGTGCCAGCAGCTTGAACAGGGGGGACACTGAAGCTTTCTTT
TRBD1,TRBV7-6,TRBJ2-7,NA,CASSSPLRTGVHEQYF,TGTGCCAGCAGCTCCCCTCTTCGGACAGGGGTCCACGAGCAGTACTTC
TRBD1,TRBV6-5,TRBJ2-7,NA,CASGQGPYEQYF,TGTGCCAGCGGACAGGGACCCTACGAGCAGTACTTC
TRBD1,TRBV19,TRBJ2-7,few,CASSTPGQPYEQYF,TGTGCCAGTAGTACACCGGGACAGCCCTACGAGCAGTACTTC